The present entry profiles one T cell receptor (beta chain) with its context. What it recognizes is unknown. The CDR3 sequence is 14 residues long. The germline gives CDR1 LGHNA, CDR2 YNFKEQ. V lost 0 bases, J lost 4 bases, and 6 bases lay in between. These data are taken from a study of Tregs in tolerant kidney transplant recipients. Overall study findings and caveats: This study did not directly address biological reproducibility. Few patients were studied, so findings need validation in larger groups.

TCRdb keeps only in-frame clones here, not all; method: immunoSEQ multiplex PCR. The sample holds under 80,000 clones, over 75% seen once. The sequencing here drew on Tregs from blood, taken before the transplant. The sequence was obtained from a human donor who received a combined kidney and bone marrow transplant. The chain employs TRBV4-2 and TRBJ1-4; D call uncertain. Here the CDR3 reads CASSQDRRNEKLFF. The CDR3 DNA is TGTGCCAGCAGCCAAGATCGCCGTAATGAAAAACTGTTTTTT.